The entry that follows covers one TCR beta chain sequence. Its matching antigen is unknown. The read gets to within 3 residues of the CDR3 end, and the germline J gene fills in the rest. Measured with immunoSEQ multiplex PCR; TCRdb has only the in-frame clones, and not every one. The sample holds more than 20,000 clones. The V end was cut by 1 base, the J end by 3 bases, with 7 bases between. This CDR3 has 13 residues. The germline V gene has CDR1 SGHDT and CDR2 YYEEEE. This entry belongs to a study of T cells in women clearing cervical HPV infection. Turning to the study itself: For cases, blood was sampled a median roughly 150 days after lesion detection, interquartile range roughly 90 to 230 days. HLA type could not be excluded as a confounder.

Points from the study as a whole: Associations may precede or follow infection; HPV-specific or memory T cells were not isolated. Richness differences could reflect unmeasured T-cell content per sample.

The sequencing input was blood buffy coat. The J gene is TRBJ1-1, the V gene TRBV5-6; D is undetermined. The sequence was collected from a woman aged 18 to 69 with a cervical HPV16 infection that either progressed to CIN3+ or cleared (not recorded which). CDR3 DNA, as far as it was read: TGTGCCAGCAGCTTGTCGGGTTACACTGAA. This codes for CASSLSGYTE. The CDR3 as a whole reads CASSLSGYTEAFF.